This T cell receptor (beta chain) derives from a study of somatic mutations in cytotoxic T cells in rheumatoid arthritis. Whole-study context: Including V beta1+ cells that were sequenced for TCRB, some T-cell populations stained with V beta antibodies were flow-sorted at nearly 100% purity.

Germline lookup yields CDR1 ENHRY and CDR2 SYGVKD. CDR3 size: 11 residues. V lost 8 bases, J lost 5 bases, and 9 bases lay in between. Researchers isolated CD4+ and CD8+ cells by positive magnetic bead selection and then checked their purity by flow cytometry. Study-wide findings and caveats: Rheumatoid arthritis patients, but not healthy controls, exhibited increasing CD8+ clonality with age.

Of note for this clone: Its antigen is undetermined.

Using immunoSEQ multiplex PCR, the repertoire was profiled, and TCRdb retains in-frame clones only, with some absent. Of about 16,000 clones listed, 80% are singletons. This clonotype was sampled from an adult with rheumatoid arthritis. The sample comprised CD8+ T cells sorted from blood. The J gene is TRBJ2-5, the V gene TRBV10-3; D unresolved. The CDR3 here is CAIRSGETQYF. CDR3 nucleotides: TGTGCCATCCGATCCGGCGAGACCCAGTACTTC.